Sequencing of this T cell receptor (beta chain) was carried out in a study of cytomegalovirus exposure and HLA in healthy donors. It was with 60 Vbeta and 13 Jbeta primers that the PCR ran. Produced via immunoSEQ multiplex PCR; TCRdb's table is partial and in-frame only. Its table lists 140,000 to 150,000 clones. CDR1 is SGHDT and CDR2 is YYEEEE in the germline V gene. The CDR3 consists of 14 residues. Losses at the gene ends were 4 bases for V and 6 bases for J; bases not matched to a gene: 5. The sample taken for sequencing was PBMCs. This rearrangement joins TRBV5-6 to TRBJ2-1; 9 bases fit TRBD2. The clonotype was recovered from a male donor in good health and CMV-seronegative. CDR3 in DNA: TGTGCCAGCAGCCATTTAGCGGGAGCCAATGAGCAGTTCTTC. Translating it yields CASSHLAGANEQFF.